The 12 T cell receptor beta chains given below trace back to one sample, sequenced in a study of cytomegalovirus exposure and HLA in healthy donors. Only in-frame clones appear in the TCRdb table, and some are missing; sequencing was by immunoSEQ multiplex PCR. The data show around 75,000 clones, around 85% seen once. Specimen: PBMCs. These receptor sequences come from a man aged 30 to 39 in good health and CMV-seronegative.

This chain uses TRBV2 with TRBJ2-7, with D possibly TRBD2 on 6 matching bases. The CDR3 extends over 12 amino acids. V lost 9 bases to trimming and J lost 2 bases, with 11 bases between them. Per germline, CDR1 SNHLY and CDR2 FYNNEI. This CDR3 reads CASNGGTYEQYF. In DNA, the CDR3 is TGTGCCAGTAACGGGGGAACCTACGAGCAGTACTTC.

This chain uses TRBV9 with TRBJ1-1, with 10 bases lining up with TRBD1. Germline loops: CDR1 SGDLS, CDR2 YYNGEE. J lost 5 bases, V lost 4 bases, and 2 bases had no gene match. This CDR3 spans 13 amino acids. Written as DNA, the CDR3 is TGTGCCAGCAGCCGGGGACAGGGGACTGAAGCTTTCTTT. This translates into CASSRGQGTEAFF.

V is TRBV5-6 and J is TRBJ1-5, with 7 bases aligning to TRBD1. Trimming took 3 bases from V and 4 from J; bases not matched to a gene: 10. Germline values: CDR1 SGHDT, CDR2 YYEEEE. CDR3 size: 16 residues. The CDR3 DNA reads TGTGCCAGCAGCTATACTGGGACAGCACGGAATCAGCCCCAGCATTTT. Translating gives CASSYTGTARNQPQHF.

The rearrangement uses TRBV25-1 and TRBJ1-2, with D perhaps TRBD1 (5 bases). CDR3 length: 10 amino acids. Germline CDR1 and CDR2: MGHDK and SYGVNS. This chain's CDR3 is CADPRGGYTF. In DNA, the CDR3 is TGTGCGGACCCTAGGGGTGGCTACACCTTC.

V and J are TRBV13 and TRBJ1-2, with 7 bases fitting TRBD1. This CDR3 comprises 13 residues. The junction had 3 bases not matched to a gene; V was cut back by 5 bases and J by 3 bases. The germline gives CDR1 PRHDT, CDR2 FYEKMQ (reference sequence). In DNA form, the CDR3 reads TGTGCCAGCAGCCCTACAGGGGACTATGGCTACACCTTC. The encoded protein is CASSPTGDYGYTF.

The genes are TRBV28 and TRBJ1-4; a possible D gene is TRBD1 (5 bases). Trimming pared 5 bases from V and 8 bases from J, leaving 18 bases between. CDR1 is MDHEN, CDR2 SYDVKM, per germline. This CDR3 is built from 15 residues. The CDR3, as DNA: TGTGCCAGCAGTCCACGGACATTCCCAATCGAAAAACTGTTTTTT. Residues: CASSPRTFPIEKLFF.

This clone was counted between two and nine times. V usage is TRBV6-1 and J usage is TRBJ2-7; TRBD1 matches 8 bases. V lost 4 bases, J lost 7 bases, and 15 bases stayed unmatched. CDR3 length: 16 residues. The germline V gene encodes CDR1 MNHNS and CDR2 SASEGT. The chain's CDR3 is CASSVVPGQGAGEQYV. The CDR3 DNA is TGTGCCAGCAGTGTTGTTCCGGGGCAGGGGGCTGGGGAGCAGTACGTC.

The CDR3 protein is CASSYMTSANYEQYF. The CDR3 region has the DNA TGTGCCAGCAGTTATATGACTAGCGCCAATTACGAGCAGTACTTC. The J gene is TRBJ2-7, the V gene TRBV6-6; 8 bases align to TRBD2. The CDR3 length is 15 residues. The V segment lost 3 bases and the J segment 4 bases; nucleotides outside the gene matches: 8. Germline V lookup: CDR1 MNHNY, CDR2 SVGAGI (reference sequence).

This rearrangement joins TRBV7-9 to TRBJ2-1; 16 nucleotides match TRBD2. Germline CDR1 and CDR2: SEHNR and FQNEAQ (reference sequence). V shed 2 bases, J shed 10 bases, and the junction held 8 bases outside the gene matches. The CDR3 totals 17 residues. CDR3 DNA sequence: TGTGCCAGCAGCTTACCGGGACTAGCGGGAGGGCGCGGGGAGCAGTTCTTC. Translated: CASSLPGLAGGRGEQFF.

The chain recombines TRBV27 with TRBJ2-6; TRBD1 is a possible D gene (6 bases). The CDR3 consists of 15 residues. The germline V gene has CDR1 MNHEY and CDR2 SMNVEV (reference sequence). With 3 bases removed from V and 4 bases from J, the gap between germline ends came to 10 bases. This CDR3 is CASSFGGSGANVLTF. CDR3 in DNA: TGTGCCAGCAGTTTTGGGGGCTCGGGGGCCAACGTCCTGACTTTC. The variable domain in full, completed from reference TRBV27 and TRBJ2-6, reads EAQVTQNPRYLITVTGKKLTVTCSQNMNHEYMSWYRQDPGLGLRQIYYSMNVEVTDKGDVPEGYKVSRKEKRNFPLILESPSPNQTSLYFCASSFGGSGANVLTFGAGSRLTVL.

This chain uses TRBV30 with TRBJ1-2; TRBD1 matches at 8 bases. Germline CDR1 is GTSNPN and CDR2 is SVGIG (reference sequence). The CDR3 contains 11 residues. The J segment lost 9 bases and the V segment lost 1 base, leaving 1 base of the junction unmatched. For the CDR3, the DNA is TGTGCCTGGAGTGGACAGGGGAGCTACACCTTC. Amino acids: CAWSGQGSYTF.

CDR3 in amino acids: CASSPRQGKSSYEQYF. The CDR3 coding sequence is TGTGCCAGCAGTCCTCGACAGGGGAAGAGCTCCTACGAGCAGTACTTC. The chain links TRBV28 to TRBJ2-7; TRBD1 matches 8 bases. CDR3 length: 16 residues. CDR1 MDHEN and CDR2 SYDVKM come from the germline V gene. V trimming: 5 bases; J trimming: 0 bases; junction bases outside the gene matches: 9.